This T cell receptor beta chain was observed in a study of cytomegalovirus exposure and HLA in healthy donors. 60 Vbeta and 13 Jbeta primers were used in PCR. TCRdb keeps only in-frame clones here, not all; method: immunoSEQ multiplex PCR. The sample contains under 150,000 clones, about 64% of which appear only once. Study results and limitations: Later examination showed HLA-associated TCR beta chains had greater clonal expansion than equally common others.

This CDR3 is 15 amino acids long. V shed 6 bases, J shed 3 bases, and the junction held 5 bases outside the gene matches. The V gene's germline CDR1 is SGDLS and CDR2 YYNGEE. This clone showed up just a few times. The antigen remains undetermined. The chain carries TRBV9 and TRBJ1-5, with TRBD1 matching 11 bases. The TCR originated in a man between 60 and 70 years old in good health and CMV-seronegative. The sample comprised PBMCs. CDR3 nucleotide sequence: TGTGCCAGCACCAGGACAGGGGGCATCAATCAGCCCCAGCATTTT. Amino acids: CASTRTGGINQPQHF.